The 21 T cell receptor beta chains in this list originate from one sample, sequenced in a study of PD-1 blockade in classical Hodgkin lymphoma. The table came from immunoSEQ multiplex PCR; TCRdb's copy has only in-frame clones and leaves some out. The sample comprises some 45,000 clones, 88% of which are singletons, and 8% to 10% rests with the top ten. There was relapse after autologous stem cell transplantation in every patient, and there was variation in brentuximab vedotin exposure. Sequencing used peripheral blood mononuclear cells (PBMCs), obtained at baseline. Receptor source: a human donor with classical Hodgkin lymphoma.

This clone was observed once. The genes are TRBV5-1 and TRBJ2-3, with 12 bases that match TRBD2. The CDR3 sequence is 18 residues long. J lost 2 bases, V lost 7 bases, and 14 bases had no gene match. Germline assignment: CDR1 SGHRS and CDR2 YFSETQ. The CDR3 spells CASERISGLAGPTDTQYF. The CDR3 nucleotides read TGCGCCAGCGAGAGAATTTCGGGACTAGCGGGCCCCACAGATACGCAGTATTTT.

The V call is TRBV7-9, the J call TRBJ2-1, with TRBD2 identical over 7 bases. With V trimmed by 2 bases and J by 8 bases, 15 bases remained unmatched. Looked up from germline, CDR1 is SEHNR and CDR2 is FQNEAQ (reference sequence). The CDR3 has 17 residues. DNA for the CDR3: TGTGCCAGCAGCTTACCGCGAACGGACTTAGCGGGCTATGAGCAGTTCTTC. It specifies CASSLPRTDLAGYEQFF.

The chain links TRBV6-1 to TRBJ1-4; no reliable D call. From germline, CDR1 is MNHNS and CDR2 SASEGT. Trimming stripped 2 bases from V and 8 bases from J, with 18 bases between. This CDR3 has 16 residues. This CDR3 reads CASSETRTGLLEKLFF. The CDR3 coding sequence is TGTGCCAGCAGTGAAACCCGGACGGGCTTGTTAGAAAAACTGTTTTTT.

The genes are TRBV10-3 and TRBJ2-7; 7 nucleotides line up with TRBD2. Trimming at V came to 3 bases and at J to 0 bases, leaving 11 bases not matched to a gene. The CDR3 is 17 residues long. CDR1 is ENHRY, CDR2 SYGVKD, per germline. In DNA, the CDR3 is TGTGCCATCAGTGAACCGGCGGGAGAGGGCCACTCCTACGAGCAGTACTTC. Its protein product is CAISEPAGEGHSYEQYF.

The chain uses TRBV2 and TRBJ2-1; D ambiguous. The CDR3 spans 12 residues. Germline CDR1 is SNHLY and CDR2 is FYNNEI. The V gene lost 3 bases and the J gene lost 7 bases, with 7 bases spanning the gap. The CDR3 nucleotides are TGTGCCAGCAGTGAGAGCGAGAATGAGCAGTTCTTC. This gives the protein CASSESENEQFF.

V is TRBV6-5 and J is TRBJ1-2, with TRBD1 identical over 9 bases. The CDR3 contains 15 residues. With V trimmed by 7 bases and J by 4 bases, 10 bases remained unmatched. Germline V gene sequence: CDR1 MNHEY, CDR2 SVGAGI. The CDR3 region is CASTLAGTGLYGYTF. For the CDR3, the DNA is TGTGCCAGCACCTTGGCCGGGACAGGGCTCTATGGCTACACCTTC.

This chain connects TRBV4-1 to TRBJ1-2; 7 nucleotides agree with TRBD1. V shed 3 bases, J shed 4 bases, and the junction held 11 bases outside the gene matches. This CDR3 region has 16 residues. Per germline, CDR1 MGHRA and CDR2 YSYEKL. CDR3 nucleotide sequence: TGCGCCAGCAGCCATCCCCGGGACAGTGGGGGCTATGGCTACACCTTC. Translating gives CASSHPRDSGGYGYTF.

The gene calls are TRBV2 and TRBJ2-7, with unresolved D. The CDR3 has 12 residues. CDR1 and CDR2 (germline): SNHLY, FYNNEI. Between the trimmed V and J ends, which lost 7 bases and 0 bases, there was a span of 7 bases. CDR3 DNA sequence: TGTGCCAGCAAGATTACCTCCTACGAGCAGTACTTC. Translating it yields CASKITSYEQYF.

This clone was observed a single time. This chain joins TRBV6-1 and TRBJ2-5; 15 bases match TRBD2. From germline, CDR1 is MNHNS and CDR2 SASEGT. This CDR3 comprises 16 residues. J gave up 5 bases and V 4 bases, and 5 bases lay outside the gene matches. The CDR3 reads CASSVWTSGGAETQYF. Here the CDR3 DNA reads TGTGCCAGCAGTGTATGGACTAGCGGGGGGGCGGAGACCCAGTACTTC.

There are a few counts of this clone. The chain has TRBV29-1 and TRBJ1-1; D is perhaps TRBD1 (5 bases). This CDR3 contains 10 residues. Germline V gene lookup returns CDR1 SQVTM and CDR2 ANQGSEA. CDR3 region: CTPGRGEAFF. The CDR3 DNA is TGCACCCCAGGGAGGGGTGAAGCTTTCTTT. Looking up the rest from reference TRBV29-1 and TRBJ1-1 gives the full variable domain: SAVISQKPSRDICQRGTSLTIQCQVDSQVTMMFWYRQQPGQSLTLIATANQGSEATYESGFVIDKFPISRPNLTFSTLTVSNMSPEDSSIYLCTPGRGEAFFGQGTRLTVV.

The rearrangement links TRBV7-3 to TRBJ2-6, with D hard to call. The CDR3 extends over 21 amino acids. Germline CDR1 is SGHTA and CDR2 is FQGTGA. Trimming removed 5 bases at V and 2 bases at J, with 28 bases between. The CDR3 is CASSPSIKGRIPLAGANVLTF. CDR3 DNA sequence: TGTGCCAGCAGCCCAAGTATCAAAGGACGGATCCCCCTCGCTGGGGCCAACGTCCTGACTTTC.

The chain links TRBV4-3 to TRBJ1-1; tentative D call: TRBD1 (5 bases). This CDR3 is 14 amino acids long. V lost 0 bases, J lost 6 bases, and 11 bases lay in between. Germline lookup yields CDR1 LGHNA and CDR2 YSLEER. CDR3 protein: CASSQDLAGSEAFF. In nucleotides, the CDR3 is TGCGCCAGCAGCCAAGACTTGGCAGGGTCTGAAGCTTTCTTT.

The genes are TRBV19 and TRBJ2-1, with 7 bases lining up with TRBD2. CDR3 size: 13 residues. Germline values: CDR1 LNHDA, CDR2 SQIVND (reference sequence). Trimming took 3 bases from V and 9 from J; bases not matched to a gene: 5. The CDR3 bases are TGTGCCAGTAGTATGGGGCGGGAGATTGAGCAGTTCTTC. As protein: CASSMGREIEQFF.

The rearrangement uses TRBV4-2 and TRBJ2-1; 7 bases are a match to TRBD2. Looked up from germline, CDR1 is LGHNA and CDR2 is YNFKEQ. This CDR3 is built from 16 residues. The J segment lost 8 bases and the V segment lost 0 bases, leaving 10 bases of the junction unmatched. The chain's CDR3 is CASSQEASGNGYEQFF. The CDR3 coding sequence is TGTGCCAGCAGCCAAGAAGCCAGCGGGAACGGGTATGAGCAGTTCTTC.

In this sample, this clone turned up a few times. This rearrangement joins TRBV27 to TRBJ2-5, with D tentatively TRBD1 (6 bases). The CDR3 consists of 12 residues. Germline values: CDR1 MNHEY, CDR2 SMNVEV (reference sequence). V lost 7 bases to trimming and J lost 5 bases, with 11 bases between them. CDR3 region: CASKTGLETQYF. The CDR3 DNA follows: TGTGCCAGCAAGACAGGTTTGGAGACCCAGTACTTC.

This chain uses TRBV2 with TRBJ2-7, with 8 nucleotides matching TRBD1. This CDR3 comprises 13 residues. From germline, CDR1 is SNHLY and CDR2 FYNNEI. V gave up 6 bases and J gave up 3 bases; unmatched junction bases: 4. CDR3 bases: TGTGCCAGCAGGGCCACAGGGGGCTACGAGCAGTACTTC. Its protein is CASRATGGYEQYF.

This clone came up once. This rearrangement joins TRBV11-2 to TRBJ2-1, with TRBD2 matching 11 bases. V was pared by 3 bases and J by 7 bases, with 8 bases of the junction left unmatched. Germline values: CDR1 SGHAT, CDR2 FQNNGV. The CDR3 is 16 residues long. The CDR3 DNA is TGTGCCAGCAGCTTTTTAGCGGGGGGGCTGGGGAATGAGCAGTTCTTC. This gives the protein CASSFLAGGLGNEQFF.

The chain uses TRBV27 and TRBJ2-1, with TRBD1 matching 10 bases. The length of the CDR3 is 16 residues. Trimming removed 3 bases from V and 5 bases from J; junction bases left unmatched: 7. The germline CDR1 and CDR2 sequences are MNHEY and SMNVEV (reference sequence). CDR3 sequence reads: CASSFPRDRGDNEQFF. Here the CDR3 DNA reads TGTGCCAGCAGTTTCCCCCGGGACAGGGGTGACAATGAGCAGTTCTTC.

The chain uses TRBV27 and TRBJ1-5; D is uncertain. The CDR3 runs 13 residues. Germline loops: CDR1 MNHEY, CDR2 SMNVEV (reference sequence). Trimming cost V 6 bases and J 15 bases, with 21 bases left between them. CDR3 sequence: CASRAIGEPLSHF. In nucleotides, the CDR3 is TGTGCCAGCAGGGCTATTGGGGAACCTCTATCGCATTTT.

Here the CDR3 reads CASSFTGLQETQYF. The CDR3 nucleotides are TGTGCCAGCAGCTTCACCGGCTTACAAGAGACCCAGTACTTC. V and J are TRBV7-2 and TRBJ2-5, with D unclear. V lost 3 bases to trimming and J lost 2 bases, with 10 bases between them. From germline, CDR1 is SGHTA and CDR2 FQGNSA. The CDR3 has 14 amino acids. The complete variable domain, with remaining parts taken from reference TRBV7-2 and TRBJ2-5, reads GAGVSQSPSNKVTEKGKDVELRCDPISGHTALYWYRQSLGQGLEFLIYFQGNSAPDKSGLPSDRFSAERTGGSVSTLTIQRTQQEDSAVYLCASSFTGLQETQYFGPGTRLLVL.

The chain uses TRBV5-6 and TRBJ2-1, with D possibly being TRBD1 (6 bases). Germline CDR1 and CDR2: SGHDT and YYEEEE. The CDR3 runs 13 residues. Trimming shortened V by 1 base and J by 9 bases, and 11 bases separated the two germline ends. The CDR3 reads CASSLPGTSEQFF. In DNA form, the CDR3 reads TGTGCCAGCAGCTTGCCGGGGACAAGTGAGCAGTTCTTC.